The present T cell receptor beta chain was sequenced within a study of blood T cell repertoires in COVID-19. Study-wide background: The study drew acute and convalescent COVID-19 samples from the United States, Italy and Spain. Sources were T cells, B-cell-depleted T cells, or PBMCs; the material itself was cDNA or gDNA.

The V gene's germline CDR1 is SGHAT and CDR2 FQNNGV. J lost 7 bases, V lost 5 bases, and 9 bases had no gene match. The CDR3 covers 15 residues. Methods used by the authors: Nucleated cell number was recorded as an estimate derived from reference gene primer amplification. Libraries were prepared by immunoSEQ multiplex PCR; TCRdb keeps only in-frame clonotypes and omits some of them. V, J and clone size were drawn from that table, and D and trimming were deduced from the DNA. The sample contains 400,000 or so clones, 80% to 90% of which appear only once. Recovery meant two consecutive negative NP/OP PCR tests, professional clearance, or resolved symptoms.

This clonotype was obtained from a man between 25 and 39 years old who had recovered from COVID-19. The V and J genes are TRBV11-2 and TRBJ2-1; 9 bases map to TRBD2. The sample taken for sequencing was PBMCs or T cells enriched from blood (not recorded which). In DNA form, the CDR3 reads TGTGCCAGCAGCCCGGCTAGCGGGAAGCGGAATGAGCAGTTCTTC. Encoded protein: CASSPASGKRNEQFF.